A selection of T cell receptor beta chains follows, all from one sample in a study of blood T cell repertoires in COVID-19. The table came from immunoSEQ multiplex PCR; TCRdb's copy has only in-frame clones and leaves some out. The sample carries around 230,000 clones, about 82% recorded once. Input material: peripheral blood. The source of these receptors is a man in his fifties or sixties with COVID-19, enrolled during active disease. The CDR3 runs from the conserved cysteine through the conserved F or W. Fields, in order: J gene, V gene, CDR3 protein.

TRBJ2-7	TRBV5-4	CASSLAGQDYEQYF
TRBJ2-1	TRBV4-2	CASRGTGDNEQFF
TRBJ2-4	TRBV7-2	CASSLDSGVPNIQYF
TRBJ2-7	TRBV28	CASSLGAPSYEQYF
TRBJ2-7	TRBV3-1/TRBV3-2	CASSQVVGSARAYF
TRBJ1-2	TRBV4-1	CASSQEGRPYGYTF
TRBJ2-3	TRBV6-6	CASSYYGLVETDTQYF
TRBJ2-2	TRBV12-3/TRBV12-4	CASSFRNTGELFF
TRBJ2-5	TRBV5-6	CASSLRLAGGQETQYF
TRBJ1-1	TRBV6-5	CASTSGRGRNTEAFF
TRBJ2-1	TRBV5-8	CASRPPGMSNEQFF
TRBJ2-7	TRBV14	CASSPGQGNEQYF
TRBJ2-1	TRBV27	CASRPDRGGYNEQFF
TRBJ1-1	TRBV12-3/TRBV12-4	CASRRGTEAFF
TRBJ2-6	TRBV10-1	CASSEQRGANVLTF
TRBJ2-5	TRBV5-1	CASSSTPEETQYF
TRBJ1-2	TRBV28	CASNLGTAWDGYTF
TRBJ2-2	TRBV28	CASSSKQLAGGRELFF
TRBJ2-4	TRBV30	CAWSVRLATGPVSF